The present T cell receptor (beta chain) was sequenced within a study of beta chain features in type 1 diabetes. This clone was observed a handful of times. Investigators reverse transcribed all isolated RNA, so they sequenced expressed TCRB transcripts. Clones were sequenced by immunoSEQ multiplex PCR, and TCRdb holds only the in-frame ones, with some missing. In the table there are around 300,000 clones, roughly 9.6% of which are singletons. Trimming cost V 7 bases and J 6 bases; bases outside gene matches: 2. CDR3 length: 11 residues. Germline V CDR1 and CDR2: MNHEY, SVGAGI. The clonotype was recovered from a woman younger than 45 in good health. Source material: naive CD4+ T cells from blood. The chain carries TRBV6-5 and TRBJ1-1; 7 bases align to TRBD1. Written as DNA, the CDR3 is TGTGCCAGCATAGGGACAGCTGAAGCTTTCTTT. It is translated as CASIGTAEAFF.